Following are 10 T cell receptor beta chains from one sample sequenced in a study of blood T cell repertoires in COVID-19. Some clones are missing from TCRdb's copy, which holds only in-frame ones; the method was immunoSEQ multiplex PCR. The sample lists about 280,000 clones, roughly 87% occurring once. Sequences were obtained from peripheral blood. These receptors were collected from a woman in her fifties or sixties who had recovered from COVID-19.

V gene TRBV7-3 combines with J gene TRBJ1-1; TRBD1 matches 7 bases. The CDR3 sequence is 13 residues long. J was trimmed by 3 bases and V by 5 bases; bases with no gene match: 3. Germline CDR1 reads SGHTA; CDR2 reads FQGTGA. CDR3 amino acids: CASSQGGHTEAFF. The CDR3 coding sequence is TGTGCCAGCAGCCAGGGGGGTCACACTGAAGCTTTCTTT.

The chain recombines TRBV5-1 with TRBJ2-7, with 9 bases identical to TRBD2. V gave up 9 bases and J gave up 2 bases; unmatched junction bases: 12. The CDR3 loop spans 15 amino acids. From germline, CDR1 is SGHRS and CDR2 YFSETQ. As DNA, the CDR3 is TGCGCCACATCCCCTAGCGGGAAGAACACCTACGAGCAGTACTTC. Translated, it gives CATSPSGKNTYEQYF.

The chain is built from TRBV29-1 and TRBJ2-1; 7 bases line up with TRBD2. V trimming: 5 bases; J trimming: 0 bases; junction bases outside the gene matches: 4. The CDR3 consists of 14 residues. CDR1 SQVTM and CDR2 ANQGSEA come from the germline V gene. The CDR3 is CSVLGGGSYNEQFF. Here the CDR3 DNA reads TGCAGCGTTCTTGGCGGGGGCTCCTACAATGAGCAGTTCTTC.

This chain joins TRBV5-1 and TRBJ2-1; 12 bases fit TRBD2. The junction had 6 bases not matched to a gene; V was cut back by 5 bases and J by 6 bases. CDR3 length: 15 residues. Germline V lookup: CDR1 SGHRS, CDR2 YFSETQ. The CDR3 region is CASRWTSGDVNEQFF. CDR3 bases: TGCGCCAGCAGATGGACTAGCGGGGATGTCAATGAGCAGTTCTTC. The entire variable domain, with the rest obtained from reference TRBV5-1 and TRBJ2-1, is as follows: KAGVTQTPRYLIKTRGQQVTLSCSPISGHRSVSWYQQTPGQGLQFLFEYFSETQRNKGNFPGRFSGRQFSNSRSEMNVSTLELGDSALYLCASRWTSGDVNEQFFGPGTRLTVL.

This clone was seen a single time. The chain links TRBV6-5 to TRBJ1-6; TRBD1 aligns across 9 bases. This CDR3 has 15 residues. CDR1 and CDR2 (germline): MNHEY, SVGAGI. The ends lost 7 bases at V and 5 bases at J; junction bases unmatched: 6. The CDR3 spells CASTPGTGNNSPLHF. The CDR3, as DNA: TGTGCCAGCACTCCCGGGACAGGGAATAATTCACCCCTCCACTTT.

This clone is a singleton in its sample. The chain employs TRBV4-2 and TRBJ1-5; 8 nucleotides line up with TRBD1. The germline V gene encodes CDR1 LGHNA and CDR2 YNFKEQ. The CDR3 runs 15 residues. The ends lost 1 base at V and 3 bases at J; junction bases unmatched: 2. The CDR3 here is CASSQGTGNNQPQHF. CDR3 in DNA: TGTGCCAGCAGCCAAGGGACAGGGAACAATCAGCCCCAGCATTTT.

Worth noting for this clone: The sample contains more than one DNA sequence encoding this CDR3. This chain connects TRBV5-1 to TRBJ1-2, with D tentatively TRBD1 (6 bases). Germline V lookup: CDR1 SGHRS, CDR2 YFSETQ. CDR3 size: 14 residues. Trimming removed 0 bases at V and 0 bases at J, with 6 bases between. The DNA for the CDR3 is TGCGCCAGCAGCTTGGAGGGGGCTAACTATGGCTACACCTTC. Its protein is CASSLEGANYGYTF.

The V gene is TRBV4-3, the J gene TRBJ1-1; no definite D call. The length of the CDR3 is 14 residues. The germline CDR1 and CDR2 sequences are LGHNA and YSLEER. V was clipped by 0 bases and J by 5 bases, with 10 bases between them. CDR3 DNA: TGCGCCAGCAGCCAAGATCCCGGGAGAACTGAAGCTTTCTTT. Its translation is CASSQDPGRTEAFF.

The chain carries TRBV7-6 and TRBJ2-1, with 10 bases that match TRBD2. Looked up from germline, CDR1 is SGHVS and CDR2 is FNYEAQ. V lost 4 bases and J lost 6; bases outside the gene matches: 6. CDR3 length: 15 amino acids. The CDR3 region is CASSSSGGRANEQFF. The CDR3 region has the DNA TGTGCCAGCAGCTCTAGCGGGGGTCGGGCCAATGAGCAGTTCTTC.

The CDR3 coding sequence is TGCAGCGTGGCCGGGGGACTGGGGATGATGAACACTGAAGCTTTCTTT. It translates to CSVAGGLGMMNTEAFF. The chain carries TRBV29-1 and TRBJ1-1; D is perhaps TRBD1 (5 bases). This CDR3 has 16 residues. V lost 6 bases to trimming and J lost 0 bases, with 20 bases between them. Germline V gene data show CDR1 as SQVTM and CDR2 as ANQGSEA. Supplemented by reference TRBV29-1 and TRBJ1-1, the full variable domain reads SAVISQKPSRDICQRGTSLTIQCQVDSQVTMMFWYRQQPGQSLTLIATANQGSEATYESGFVIDKFPISRPNLTFSTLTVSNMSPEDSSIYLCSVAGGLGMMNTEAFFGQGTRLTVV.